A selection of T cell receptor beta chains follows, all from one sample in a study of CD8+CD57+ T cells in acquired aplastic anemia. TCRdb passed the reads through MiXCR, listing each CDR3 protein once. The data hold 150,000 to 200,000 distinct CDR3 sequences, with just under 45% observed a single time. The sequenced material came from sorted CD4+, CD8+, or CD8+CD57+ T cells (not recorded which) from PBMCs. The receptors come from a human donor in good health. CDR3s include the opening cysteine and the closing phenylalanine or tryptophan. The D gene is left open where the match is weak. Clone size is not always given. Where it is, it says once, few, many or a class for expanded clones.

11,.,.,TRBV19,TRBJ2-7,CASADSYEQYF,TGTGCTTCTGCCGACTCCTACGAGCAGTACTTC
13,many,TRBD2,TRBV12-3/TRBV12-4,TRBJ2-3,CAVSGGATDTQYF,TGTGCAGTCAGCGGGGGGGCCACAGATACGCAGTATTTT
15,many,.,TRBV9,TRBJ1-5,CASSVEGEYGQPQHF,TGTGCCAGCAGCGTAGAGGGGGAATATGGTCAGCCCCAGCATTTT
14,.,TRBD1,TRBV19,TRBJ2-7,CASGFGTGGYEQYF,TGTGCCAGTGGTTTTGGGACAGGTGGTTACGAGCAGTACTTC
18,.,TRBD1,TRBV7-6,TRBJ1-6,CASSLGPLKGAANSPLHF,TGTGCCAGCAGCTTAGGGCCCCTTAAGGGGGCAGCTAATTCACCCCTCCACTTT
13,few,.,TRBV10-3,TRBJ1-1,CAIRDGRYTEAFF,TGTGCCATCAGGGACGGGAGGTACACTGAAGCTTTCTTT
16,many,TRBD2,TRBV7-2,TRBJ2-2,CASSPGLAGGFGELFF,TGTGCCAGCAGCCCTGGACTAGCGGGGGGGTTCGGGGAGCTGTTTTTT
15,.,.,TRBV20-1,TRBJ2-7,CSAGRPGGEGYEQYF,TGCAGTGCTGGCCGTCCGGGGGGCGAGGGTTACGAGCAGTACTTC
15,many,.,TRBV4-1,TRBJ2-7,CASSQRGTDIHEQYF,TGCGCCAGCAGCCAACGCGGGACAGATATACACGAGCAGTACTTC
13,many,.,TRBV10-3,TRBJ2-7,CAISDSRAYEQYF,TGTGCCATCAGTGATTCCAGGGCCTACGAGCAGTACTTC
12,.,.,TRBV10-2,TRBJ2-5,CASSDPFETQYF,TGCGCCAGCTCGGACCCTTTTGAGACCCAGTACTTC
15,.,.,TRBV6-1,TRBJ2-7,CASSEGQAISYEQYF,TGTGCCAGCAGTGAAGGGCAGGCTATCTCCTACGAGCAGTACTTC
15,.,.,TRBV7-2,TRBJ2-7,CASSLVAGLGSEQYF,TGTGCCAGCAGCTTAGTGGCGGGTCTAGGATCCGAGCAGTACTTC
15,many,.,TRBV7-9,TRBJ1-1,CASSPEGLWNTEAFF,TGTGCCAGCAGCCCGGAGGGACTTTGGAACACTGAAGCTTTCTTT
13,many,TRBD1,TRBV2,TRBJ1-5,CASRGTGGQPQHF,TGTGCCAGCAGGGGGACAGGGGGCCAGCCCCAGCATTTT
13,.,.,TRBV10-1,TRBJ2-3,CASSKADTDTQYF,TGCGCCAGCAGCAAGGCGGACACAGATACGCAGTATTTT
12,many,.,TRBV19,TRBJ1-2,CASSLGRYGYTF,TGTGCCAGTAGCCTCGGACGGTATGGCTACACCTTC
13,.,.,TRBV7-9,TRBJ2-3,CASSFGGTDTQYF,TGTGCCAGCAGCTTCGGTGGCACAGATACGCAGTATTTT
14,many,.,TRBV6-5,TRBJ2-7,CASSYQGSSYEQYF,TGTGCCAGCAGTTACCAGGGCAGTTCCTACGAGCAGTACTTC
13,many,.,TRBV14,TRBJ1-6,CASSPYYNSPLHF,TGTGCCAGCAGCCCGTACTATAATTCACCCCTCCACTTT
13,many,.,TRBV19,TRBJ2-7,CASAGAGGYEQYF,TGTGCCAGCGCCGGGGCCGGTGGCTACGAGCAGTACTTC
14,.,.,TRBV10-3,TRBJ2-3,CAISEGQSTDTQYF,TGTGCCATCAGTGAGGGACAGAGCACAGATACGCAGTATTTT
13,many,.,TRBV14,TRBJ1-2,CASSRGRFYGYTF,TGTGCCAGTTCCCGAGGCCGTTTTTATGGCTACACCTTC
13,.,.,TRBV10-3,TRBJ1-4,CLICPQFNEKLFF,TGTCTTATATGCCCGCAGTTCAATGAAAAACTGTTTTTT
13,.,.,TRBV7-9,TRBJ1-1,CASRDRLSTEAFF,TGTGCCAGCCGAGACAGACTAAGCACTGAAGCTTTCTTT
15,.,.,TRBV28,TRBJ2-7,CASSLLGSGAYEQYF,TGTGCCAGCAGTTTACTCGGTAGTGGAGCCTACGAGCAGTACTTC
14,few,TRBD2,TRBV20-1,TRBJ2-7,CSARVAGAENEQYF,TGCAGTGCTAGAGTAGCGGGAGCTGAGAACGAGCAGTACTTC
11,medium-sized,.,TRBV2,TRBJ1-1,CASSGGLEAFF,TGTGCCAGCAGTGGGGGGCTTGAAGCTTTCTTT
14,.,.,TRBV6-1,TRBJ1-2,CASRKQGSNYGYTF,TGTGCCAGCCGCAAACAGGGTTCTAACTATGGCTACACCTTC
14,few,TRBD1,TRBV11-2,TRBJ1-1,CASSLFLTGGVLIF,TGTGCCAGCAGCTTATTTCTAACAGGGGGGGTGCTAATCTTT
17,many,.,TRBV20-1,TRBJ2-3,CSARDGGRTGETDTQYF,TGCAGTGCTAGAGATGGAGGAAGAACGGGTGAGACAGATACGCAGTATTTT
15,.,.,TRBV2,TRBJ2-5,CASHLGPSPGETQYF,TGTGCCAGTCACCTGGGCCCTTCCCCTGGAGAGACCCAGTACTTC
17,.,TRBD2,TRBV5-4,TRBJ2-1,CASTRPGGSGGPYEQFF,TGTGCCAGCACCCGTCCGGGGGGTAGCGGGGGGCCGTATGAGCAGTTCTTC
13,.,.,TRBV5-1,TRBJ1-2,CASSGWGDYGYTF,TGCGCCAGCAGTGGTTGGGGAGACTATGGCTACACCTTC
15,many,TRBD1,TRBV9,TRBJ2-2,CASSVPDRGTGELFF,TGTGCCAGCAGCGTTCCGGACAGGGGCACCGGGGAGCTGTTTTTT
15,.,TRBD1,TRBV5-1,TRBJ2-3,CASSLVGQGSDTQYF,TGCGCCAGCAGCTTGGTTGGACAGGGTTCAGATACGCAGTATTTT
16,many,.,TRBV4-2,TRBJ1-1,CASSQDGQGRNTEAFF,TGTGCCAGCAGCCAAGATGGGCAGGGCCGGAACACTGAAGCTTTCTTT